The source of this T cell receptor (beta chain) is a study of blood T cell repertoires in COVID-19 (dated by TCRdb to about 2020). Describing the broader study: The collaborator samples originated in the United States, Italy and Spain and spanned the acute and convalescent phases of COVID-19. The material from the prospective study consisted of cDNA or gDNA derived from T cells, B-cell-depleted T cells, or PBMCs. Deeply sampled blood TCRbeta repertoires from subjects exposed to, actively infected with, or recovered from COVID-19 were included in the dataset. The repertoires were released in a freely available public database meant as a resource for research on the immune response to SARS-CoV-2. The samples were drawn from the first 160 participants of the ongoing ImmuneRACE study and from 950 to 1,500 subjects provided by 6 global collaborators. A de-identified subject ID, COVID-19 status, age in years and sex were almost always included in the sample metadata. Where HLA class I and class II types were available, the types were taken from metadata supplied by the sample provider, not from assay-based typing. Overall results and qualifications from the work: Clinical and demographic metadata were provided uncurated, with the amount varying by source and participant.

The CDR3 contains 15 residues, cysteine and phenylalanine counted. Just the 45-base CDR3 DNA is kept, in frame starting at base 1. V is cut back by 6 bases and J by 3 bases, with 5 bases in the junction unmatched. The germline V gene (reference sequence) specifies MNHEY as CDR1 and SMNVEV as CDR2. Concerning this clone: The target of this receptor is not known. Nothing much larger sits one base from this clone, and base qualities are not available.

TCRbeta CDR3 regions were amplified from genomic DNA by means of the immunoSEQ Assay, a bias-controlled multiplex PCR. The study's processing was this. Within the assay, amplification of reference gene primers was used to estimate how many nucleated cells each sample contained. Sequence reads were collapsed and filtered to measure the absolute abundance of every unique TCRbeta CDR3 rearrangement. For each sample, productive Simpson clonality was calculated as the square root of Simpson's diversity index across productive rearrangements. In TCRdb, the immuneACCESS table is reduced to in-frame sequences with V and J assigned. These tables do not hold every clone; where another copy was compared, an unresolved V gene accounts for under half, and the others remain unexplained. D and trimming come from the DNA, and the V and J calls and clone size come from that table. The sample includes about 230,000 clones, with 80% to 90% observed a single time. About 3.5% of the sample comes from the top ten.

Enrolling through a virtual design, the prospective study's participants ranged in age from roughly 18 to 89 years and lived across 24 United States geographic areas. Cohort assignment in the prospective study relied on participant-reported clinical history from a screening survey and a study questionnaire. Exposed participants were defined as having been in contact with someone with a PCR-confirmed or clinician-diagnosed COVID-19 case within 2 weeks of study entry. In the prospective study, whole blood, serum and a nasopharyngeal or oropharyngeal swab were collected from each participant by mobile phlebotomists. Prospective study participants could optionally give additional blood draws and questionnaires over an approximately two-month period. Blood samples from the prospective study were shipped frozen or at room temperature prior to DNA extraction.

The chain joins TRBV27 to TRBJ2-3, and 11 junction bases match TRBD2. The sequenced sample was PBMCs or T cells enriched from blood (not recorded which). The sequence was obtained from a woman younger than 45 who had been exposed to COVID-19. The nucleotides are TGTGCCAGCAGGCTACTAGCGGGAGAGACAGATACGCAGTATTTT. Translated, this gives CASRLLAGETDTQYF.